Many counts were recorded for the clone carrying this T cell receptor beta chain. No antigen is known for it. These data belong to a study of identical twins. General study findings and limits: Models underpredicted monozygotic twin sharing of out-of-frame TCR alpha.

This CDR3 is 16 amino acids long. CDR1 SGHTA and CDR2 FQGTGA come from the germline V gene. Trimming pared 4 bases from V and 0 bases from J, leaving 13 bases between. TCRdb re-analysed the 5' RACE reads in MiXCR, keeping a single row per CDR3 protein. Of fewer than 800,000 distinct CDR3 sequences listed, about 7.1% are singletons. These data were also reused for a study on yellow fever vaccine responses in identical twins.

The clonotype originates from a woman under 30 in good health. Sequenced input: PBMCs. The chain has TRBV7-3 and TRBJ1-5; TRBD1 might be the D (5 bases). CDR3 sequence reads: CASSSGDGISNQPQHF. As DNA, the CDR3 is TGTGCCAGCAGCTCCGGGGACGGAATTAGCAATCAGCCCCAGCATTTT.